This TCR beta chain was documented in a study of graft-versus-host responses after intestinal transplantation. Study-wide background: Once they had received anti-thymocyte globulin induction, all recipients took tacrolimus and steroids for approximately three years.

TCRdb's copy holds only in-frame clones and misses some; the assay was immunoSEQ multiplex PCR. The data hold over 80,000 clones, with roughly 91% observed a single time. A remark on this clone: Antigen: not known.

V lost 4 bases, J lost 7 bases, and 3 bases stayed unmatched. Germline V gene data show CDR1 as SGHTA and CDR2 as FQGNSA. This CDR3 region has 14 residues. Regarding the study as a whole: The authors found GvH clones in recipient marrow, some appearing first in ileum or blood. Across patients carrying graft-donor T cell macrochimerism, allografts held high graft-versus-host to host-versus-graft clonal ratios. Circulating GvH clone levels at their peak were associated with HvG declines (early post-transplant).

J is TRBJ1-6 and V is TRBV7-2, with 8 bases matching TRBD1. This specimen was unstimulated CD4+ T cells sorted from spleen or lymph node cells, taken before transplant. This clonotype was sampled from a human donor who was the organ donor for an intestinal transplant. For the CDR3, the DNA is TGTGCCAGCAGCTCGGGACAGGTCAATTCACCCCTCCACTTT. Translated, it gives CASSSGQVNSPLHF.